The rows below give T cell receptor beta chains drawn from one sample of a study of beta chain features in type 1 diabetes. Here immunoSEQ multiplex PCR was the method, and the copy in TCRdb shows in-frame clones only, minus some. The table has 120,000 to 150,000 clones, around 50% seen once; the top ten hold around 0.39%. The sequenced sample was Tregs from blood. All receptors derive from a man aged 18 to 29 in good health. Both conserved end residues are part of each CDR3. D genes are given only for firm matches. Clone size is shown for a subset of rows, as once, few, many or a class of expanded clone.

abundance,v_gene,j_gene,d_gene,CDR3aa,CDR3nt
once,TRBV18,TRBJ2-7,TRBD2,CASSRSGRANEQYF,TGTGCCAGCTCACGTAGCGGGAGGGCTAACGAGCAGTACTTC
-,TRBV7-2,TRBJ1-2,-,CASSSSGSYLYGYTF,TGTGCCAGCAGCTCCTCGGGGTCCTATCTCTATGGCTACACCTTC
-,TRBV19,TRBJ2-7,-,CASSGSGFSYEQYF,TGTGCCAGTAGTGGATCAGGGTTTTCCTACGAGCAGTACTTC
-,TRBV5-1,TRBJ2-4,-,CASSLGRQGANIQYF,TGCGCCAGCAGCTTGGGACGCCAAGGAGCAAACATTCAGTACTTC
few,TRBV7-2,TRBJ1-6,-,CASSLIAVAPLHF,TGTGCCAGCAGCTTAATCGCGGTGGCCCCCCTCCACTTT
-,TRBV5-6,TRBJ1-5,-,CASSITTESNQPQHF,TGTGCCAGCAGCATAACGACAGAGAGCAATCAGCCCCAGCATTTT
-,TRBV28,TRBJ2-4,-,CASSFQDIAKNIQYF,TGTGCCAGCAGTTTTCAGGATATAGCCAAAAACATTCAGTACTTC
-,TRBV20-1,TRBJ2-1,TRBD1,CSVPGGPEQFF,TGCAGTGTCCCAGGGGGCCCTGAGCAGTTCTTC
once,TRBV29-1,TRBJ1-1,-,CSATKQGNTEAFF,TGCAGCGCTACAAAACAGGGGAACACTGAAGCTTTCTTT
-,TRBV4-3,TRBJ2-7,TRBD2,CASSLKLAGGTASYEQYF,TGCGCCAGCAGCCTCAAACTAGCGGGGGGAACCGCCTCCTACGAGCAGTACTTC
-,TRBV9,TRBJ2-2,-,CASSVGRFLNTGEPFF,TGTGCCAGCAGCGTAGGCAGGTTCCTTAACACCGGGGAGCCGTTTTTT
-,TRBV7-2,TRBJ2-5,-,CASSLQFFAGEGETQYF,TGTGCCAGCAGCTTACAATTTTTCGCAGGGGAGGGGGAGACCCAGTACTTC
few,TRBV6-1,TRBJ2-5,-,CASSELGLPNTQYF,TGTGCCAGCAGTGAATTAGGACTACCCAACACCCAGTACTTC
few,TRBV19,TRBJ1-2,TRBD1,CASRNNPDRGSGGYTF,TGTGCCAGTAGAAATAATCCGGACAGGGGATCTGGTGGCTACACCTTC
-,TRBV19,TRBJ2-7,-,CASSISSPPYEQYF,TGTGCCAGTAGTATTTCCAGTCCTCCCTACGAGCAGTACTTC
-,TRBV5-4,TRBJ2-7,TRBD2,CASSRGGIAYEQYF,TGTGCCAGCAGCCGCGGGGGAATTGCCTACGAGCAGTACTTC
-,TRBV29-1,TRBJ2-7,-,CSVVTAFTYEQYF,TGCAGCGTTGTAACAGCCTTTACCTACGAGCAGTACTTC
-,TRBV7-9,TRBJ2-3,-,CASIMGRGDTQYF,TGTGCCAGCATCATGGGAAGGGGAGATACGCAGTATTTT
-,TRBV18,TRBJ1-4,-,CASSPPVGSSAGKLFF,TGTGCCAGCTCACCACCGGTCGGCAGTTCAGCAGGAAAACTGTTTTTT
few,TRBV30,TRBJ1-4,TRBD1,CAWSSWDRRREKLFF,TGTGCCTGGAGTAGTTGGGACAGGAGGAGGGAAAAACTGTTTTTT
-,TRBV10-3,TRBJ2-3,-,CATRQDGTDTQYF,TGTGCCACCCGACAGGACGGCACAGATACGCAGTATTTT
-,TRBV18,TRBJ2-1,-,CASSPQGVFSYNEQFF,TGTGCCAGCTCACCGCAAGGGGTTTTCTCCTACAATGAGCAGTTCTTC
few,TRBV29-1,TRBJ1-2,-,CSVRDANYGYTF,TGCAGCGTCCGGGATGCTAACTATGGCTACACCTTC
-,TRBV4-1,TRBJ2-5,-,CASSQYRTRKTQYF,TGCGCCAGCAGCCAGTACCGAACGAGAAAGACCCAGTACTTC
-,TRBV7-3,TRBJ2-1,TRBD2,CASSLNSRLAGNEQFF,TGTGCCAGCAGCTTAAATAGTCGGCTAGCGGGAAATGAGCAGTTCTTC